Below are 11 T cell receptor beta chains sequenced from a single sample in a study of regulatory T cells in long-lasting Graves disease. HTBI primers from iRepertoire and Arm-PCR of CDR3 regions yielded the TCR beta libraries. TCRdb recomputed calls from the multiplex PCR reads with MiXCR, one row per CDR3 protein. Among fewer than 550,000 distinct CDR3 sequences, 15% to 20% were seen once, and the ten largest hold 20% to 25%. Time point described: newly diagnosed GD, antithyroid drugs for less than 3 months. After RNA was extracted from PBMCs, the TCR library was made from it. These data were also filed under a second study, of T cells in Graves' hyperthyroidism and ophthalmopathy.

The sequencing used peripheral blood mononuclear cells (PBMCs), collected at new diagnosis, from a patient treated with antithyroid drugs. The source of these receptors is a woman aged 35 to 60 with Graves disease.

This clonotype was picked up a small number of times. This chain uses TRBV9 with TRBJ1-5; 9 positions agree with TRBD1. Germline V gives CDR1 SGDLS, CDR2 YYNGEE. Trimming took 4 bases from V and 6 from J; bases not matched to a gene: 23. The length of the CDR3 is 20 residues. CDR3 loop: CASSSGSRGQGSAGGQPQHF. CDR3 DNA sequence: TGTGCCAGCAGCAGCGGGTCGAGGGGACAGGGATCCGCGGGGGGTCAGCCCCAGCATTTT. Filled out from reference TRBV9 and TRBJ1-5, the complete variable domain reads DSGVTQTPKHLITATGQRVTLRCSPRSGDLSVYWYQQSLDQGLQFLIQYYNGEERAKGNILERFSAQQFPDLHSELNLSSLELGDSALYFCASSSGSRGQGSAGGQPQHFGDGTRLSIL.

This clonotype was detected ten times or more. The CDR3 coding sequence is TGTGCCAGCAGCCCCGTTGAGGACCGCACGGCTTTCTTT. Encoded protein: CASSPVEDRTAFF. The genes are TRBV5-6 and TRBJ1-1, with D unclear. CDR3 size: 13 residues. Germline assignment: CDR1 SGHDT and CDR2 YYEEEE. V dropped 4 bases and J dropped 11 bases, with 18 bases sitting between them.

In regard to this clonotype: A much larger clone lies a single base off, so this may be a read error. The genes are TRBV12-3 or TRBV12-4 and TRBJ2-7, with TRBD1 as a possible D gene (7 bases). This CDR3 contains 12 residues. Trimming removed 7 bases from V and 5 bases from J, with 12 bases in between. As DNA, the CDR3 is TGTGCCAGCAATCAGGGGGGAGACGAGCAGTACGTC. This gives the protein CASNQGGDEQYV.

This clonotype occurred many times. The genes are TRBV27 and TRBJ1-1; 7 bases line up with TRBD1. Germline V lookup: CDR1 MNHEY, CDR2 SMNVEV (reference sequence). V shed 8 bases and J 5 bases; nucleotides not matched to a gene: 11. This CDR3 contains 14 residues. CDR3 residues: CASAPRGSRTEAFF. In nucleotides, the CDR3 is TGTGCCAGCGCCCCCAGGGGGAGTCGGACTGAAGCTTTCTTT.

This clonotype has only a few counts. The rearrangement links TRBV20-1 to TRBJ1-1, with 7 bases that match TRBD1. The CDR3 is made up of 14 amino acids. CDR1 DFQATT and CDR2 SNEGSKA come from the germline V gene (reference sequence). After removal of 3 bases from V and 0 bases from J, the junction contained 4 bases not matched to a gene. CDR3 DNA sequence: TGCAGTGCTAGGGGACAGTACATGAACACTGAAGCTTTCTTT. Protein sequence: CSARGQYMNTEAFF.

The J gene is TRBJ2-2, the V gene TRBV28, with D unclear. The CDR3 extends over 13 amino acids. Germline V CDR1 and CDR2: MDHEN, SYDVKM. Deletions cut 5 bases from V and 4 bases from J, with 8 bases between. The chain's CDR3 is CASSVRSTGELFF. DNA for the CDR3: TGTGCCAGCAGTGTCAGAAGCACCGGGGAGCTGTTTTTT.

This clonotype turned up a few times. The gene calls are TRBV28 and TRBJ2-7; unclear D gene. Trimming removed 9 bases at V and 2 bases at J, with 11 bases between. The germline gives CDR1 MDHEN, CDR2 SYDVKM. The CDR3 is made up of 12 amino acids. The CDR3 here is CASQTPTYEQYF. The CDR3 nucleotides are TGTGCCAGTCAGACGCCAACCTACGAGCAGTACTTC.

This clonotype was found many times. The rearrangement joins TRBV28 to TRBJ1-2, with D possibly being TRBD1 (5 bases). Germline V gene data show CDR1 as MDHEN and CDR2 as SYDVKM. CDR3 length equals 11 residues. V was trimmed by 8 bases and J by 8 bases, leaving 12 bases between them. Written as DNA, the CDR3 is TGTGCCAGCGGCCGACAGAACGGCTACACCTTC. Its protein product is CASGRQNGYTF.

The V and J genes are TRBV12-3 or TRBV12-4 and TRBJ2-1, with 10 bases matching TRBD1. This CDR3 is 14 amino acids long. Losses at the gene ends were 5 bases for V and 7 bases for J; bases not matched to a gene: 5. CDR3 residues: CASSGTGEVNEQFF. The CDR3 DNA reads TGTGCCAGCAGTGGGACAGGGGAAGTAAATGAGCAGTTCTTC.

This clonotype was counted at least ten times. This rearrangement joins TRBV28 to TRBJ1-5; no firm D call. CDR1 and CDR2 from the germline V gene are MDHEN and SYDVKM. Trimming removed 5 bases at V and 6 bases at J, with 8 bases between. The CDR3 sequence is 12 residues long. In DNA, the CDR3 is TGTGCCAGCAGTACCCCAGTTCAGCCCCAGCATTTT. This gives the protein CASSTPVQPQHF.

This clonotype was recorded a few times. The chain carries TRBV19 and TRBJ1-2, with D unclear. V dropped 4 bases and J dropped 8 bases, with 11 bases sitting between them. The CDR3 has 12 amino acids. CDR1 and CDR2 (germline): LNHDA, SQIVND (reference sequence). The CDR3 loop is CASSTGPLGYTF. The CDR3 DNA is TGTGCCAGTAGTACCGGACCCCTGGGCTACACCTTC.